This T cell receptor beta chain originates from a study of blood T cell repertoires in COVID-19. Study context: Sources were T cells, B-cell-depleted T cells, or PBMCs; the material itself was cDNA or gDNA.

The table came from immunoSEQ multiplex PCR; TCRdb's copy has only in-frame clones and leaves some out. The sample consists of approximately 500,000 clones, less than 90% of them appearing once. Seattle participants joined during active infection and were tracked over time. Trimming removed 6 bases from V and 6 bases from J, with 12 bases in between. The CDR3 runs 13 residues. CDR1 and CDR2 from the germline V gene are SGHRS and YFSETQ. J is TRBJ2-2 and V is TRBV5-1; the D gene is possibly TRBD2 (6 bases). The source of this sequence is a woman in her fifties or sixties with COVID-19, enrolled during active disease. Material for sequencing was peripheral blood. The CDR3 coding sequence is TGCGCCAGCACTCTGGGGGGTGCCGGGGAGCTGTTTTTT. This gives the protein CASTLGGAGELFF.